This is a list of T cell receptor beta chains from one sample in a study of control samples from healthy donors and cancer patients. Some clones are missing from TCRdb's copy, which holds only in-frame ones; the method was immunoSEQ multiplex PCR. The table shows 70,000 to 90,000 clones, with about 93% occurring only once. The sequencing sample was made of blood. The receptors derive from a woman between 18 and 30 years old in good health. The CDR3 runs from the conserved cysteine through the conserved F or W. D genes are given only for firm matches.

CASSVARTDEQFF,.,TRBV7-2,TRBJ2-1
CASSREGGPPSIF,.,TRBV14,TRBJ1-1
CASSIRGLGNSPLHF,.,TRBV7-9,TRBJ1-6
CASSEPISGNTIYF,.,TRBV25-1,TRBJ1-3
CASSLRTGTEAFF,.,TRBV7-8,TRBJ1-1
CATRVGGPTDTQYF,.,TRBV10-3,TRBJ2-3
CASAFGGTRYSYEQYF,.,TRBV27,TRBJ2-7
CASSLMAGVLSYEQYF,TRBD2,TRBV13,TRBJ2-7
CASSPRQGAGNEQFF,TRBD1,TRBV9,TRBJ2-1
CASSFLRGGEYEKLFF,.,TRBV27,TRBJ1-4
CASSFNGGTEAFF,.,TRBV11-1,TRBJ1-1
CASLRTGSYNEQFF,.,TRBV27,TRBJ2-1
CASSHSSRLETQYF,.,TRBV11-2,TRBJ2-5
CASSDSGTAQPQHF,TRBD1,TRBV6-4,TRBJ1-5
CASSLVGAGNQPQHF,.,TRBV5-5,TRBJ1-5
CASSSETGPQHF,.,TRBV12-3/TRBV12-4,TRBJ1-5
CASSLGQDLLPGANVLTF,TRBD1,TRBV11-2,TRBJ2-6
CATSRDIGPLQDRDQPQHF,TRBD1,TRBV15,TRBJ1-5
CASSTRPEGKLFF,.,TRBV11-1,TRBJ1-4
CASSFGESRYEQYF,.,TRBV27,TRBJ2-7
CASSPERTGNYGYTF,TRBD1,TRBV9,TRBJ1-2
CASTPGPSYGGYTF,.,TRBV6-4,TRBJ1-2
CASRSDRGGGYTF,TRBD1,TRBV6-5,TRBJ1-2
CASSPLTWTGGMNTEAFF,TRBD1,TRBV7-9,TRBJ1-1
CASRSEGQETQYF,.,TRBV6-5,TRBJ2-5
CASRSRRQGLAEQYF,.,TRBV28,TRBJ2-7
CAIRREGGSNYGYTF,TRBD1,TRBV10-3,TRBJ1-2
CASGGQGVAGELFF,TRBD1,TRBV12-5,TRBJ2-2
CSVKPDRDHEQYF,TRBD1,TRBV29-1,TRBJ2-7
CASSLPGVGELFF,.,TRBV5-6,TRBJ2-2
CASSGGETNEKLFF,.,TRBV2,TRBJ1-4
CASSQLEGGANNEQFF,.,TRBV4-2,TRBJ2-1
CASSWGQTNQPQHF,TRBD1,TRBV19,TRBJ1-5
CASTITTVGNTIYF,.,TRBV6-5,TRBJ1-3
CASSLGPSPGQASTGELFF,TRBD1,TRBV7-2,TRBJ2-2
CASSLQGYEKLFF,.,TRBV28,TRBJ1-4
CATSRPGQNYGYTF,.,TRBV15,TRBJ1-2
CASAFWWNTSGETDTQYF,TRBD2,TRBV28,TRBJ2-3
CASNIQTSGRGALGAFF,.,TRBV2,TRBJ1-1
CASSLDHPGGAGYNEQFF,.,TRBV28,TRBJ2-1
CASSFQGWNTEAFF,.,TRBV5-1,TRBJ1-1
CASSQAQGEAFF,.,TRBV14,TRBJ1-1
CASSPGQTYEQYF,.,TRBV18,TRBJ2-7
CASSLQGTYNSPLHF,.,TRBV27,TRBJ1-6
CASSFVRNQPQHF,.,TRBV7-2,TRBJ1-5
CASSYSTSRGEQFF,TRBD2,TRBV6-2/TRBV6-3,TRBJ2-1
CASSPFASSYNEQFF,.,TRBV7-9,TRBJ2-1
CASSQQGNTEAFF,.,TRBV2,TRBJ1-1
CASSFVGGINYGYTF,.,TRBV27,TRBJ1-2
CASGGQRNSPLHF,.,TRBV19,TRBJ1-6
CASSLPVLKGNTIYF,.,TRBV28,TRBJ1-3
CASSLVQREGDEQFF,TRBD2,TRBV7-6,TRBJ2-1
CASSPLAGGSQETQYF,TRBD2,TRBV27,TRBJ2-5
CASRETSGETGELFF,TRBD2,TRBV2,TRBJ2-2
CASSLAGVYNEQFF,TRBD2,TRBV7-3,TRBJ2-1